Included here is one T cell receptor (beta chain) sequence, with context. Its antigen is unidentified. CDR3 length: 16 amino acids. Germline V gives CDR1 MNHEY, CDR2 SMNVEV (reference sequence). V was clipped by 6 bases and J by 5 bases; unmatched bases: 10. Sequencing was performed with immunoSEQ multiplex PCR; in TCRdb, only in-frame clones are kept and a portion is missing. Of 250,000 to 350,000 clones in the sample, roughly 87% were seen once. The sample belongs to a study of cytomegalovirus exposure and HLA in healthy donors. Study observations and caveats: It was 150 to 200 TCR beta chains that were listed as cytomegalovirus-associated. The tendency of first-cohort TCR clusters to co-occur in the 90 to 150 validation repertoires was the finding of a later analysis.

The sequence was collected from a woman younger than 45 in good health and CMV-seropositive. The V and J genes are TRBV27 and TRBJ2-1; the match to TRBD2 covers 10 bases. Sequenced: PBMCs. The CDR3 DNA is TGTGCCAGCAGCCTTACCCTAGCGGGAGTAAACAATGAGCAGTTCTTC. It codes for CASSLTLAGVNNEQFF.